The 13 T cell receptor beta chains given below trace back to one sample, sequenced in a study of blood T cell repertoires in COVID-19 (dated by TCRdb to 2019 to 2021). The protocol used for the library was the immunoSEQ multiplex PCR assay. TCRdb's version of the immuneACCESS table is confined to in-frame rearrangements and falls short of the full clone set. An unresolved V gene accounts for under half of the shortfall where checked; the remainder is of unknown origin. The sample yields 200,000 or so clones; more than 80% were counted once. Of the sample, roughly 12% is held by the ten largest clones. The sample taken for sequencing was peripheral blood. These receptors were collected from a woman at least 80 years old with COVID-19, enrolled during active disease.

This sequence joins TRBV29-1 and TRBJ2-1; 12 positions agree with TRBD2. CDR3 length: 19 amino acids. In germline, CDR1 is SQVTM, CDR2 ANQGSEA. V lost 0 bases to trimming and J lost 4 bases; unmatched junction nucleotides: 13. Here the CDR3 DNA reads TGCAGCGTTGAAGATCCCCTAGCGGGAGGGCCTTACTCATACAATGAGCAGTTCTTC. Its protein product is CSVEDPLAGGPYSYNEQFF.

This chain joins TRBV24-1 and TRBJ2-3; 9 bases align to TRBD2. Germline CDR1 KGHDR, CDR2 SFDVKD. V trimming: 7 bases; J trimming: 12 bases; junction bases outside the gene matches: 10. This CDR3 has 13 residues. In DNA, the CDR3 is TGTGCCACCAGCCCTAGTGTGGGACTAGCACAGTATTTT. It encodes CATSPSVGLAQYF.

CDR3 residues: CASSEGGENTEAFF. CDR3 coding DNA: TGTGCCAGCAGTGAGGGTGGGGAGAACACTGAAGCTTTCTTT. The chain combines TRBV6-2 or TRBV6-3 with TRBJ1-1, with D unresolved. The V gene's germline CDR1 is MNHEY and CDR2 SVGEGT. This CDR3 contains 14 residues. The germline V and J ends were trimmed by 5 bases and 1 base, with 11 bases remaining between them.

This clone has only a few counts. The V gene is TRBV12-5, the J gene TRBJ1-2, with 8 bases fitting TRBD1. This CDR3 region has 15 residues. CDR1 is LGHNT and CDR2 is FRNRAP in the germline V gene. V lost 2 bases, J lost 5 bases, and 7 bases stayed unmatched. The CDR3 coding sequence is TGTGCTAGTGGTTTGTCTTCAGGGGGCCTGTATGGCTACACCTTC. Translated: CASGLSSGGLYGYTF.

The V call is TRBV11-1, the J call TRBJ2-5; 8 nucleotides match TRBD2. Looked up from germline, CDR1 is SGHAT and CDR2 is FQDESV (reference sequence). J was trimmed by 5 bases and V by 3 bases; bases with no gene match: 2. This CDR3 has 13 residues. DNA for the CDR3: TGTGCCAGCAGCTTCCCGGGGGGGGAGACCCAGTACTTC. The encoded protein is CASSFPGGETQYF.

V and J are TRBV11-2 and TRBJ2-3; the match to TRBD2 covers 10 bases. V was pared by 5 bases and J by 3 bases, with 14 bases of the junction left unmatched. This CDR3 has 18 residues. Germline V gives CDR1 SGHAT, CDR2 FQNNGV. The CDR3 nucleotides are TGTGCCAGCAGCCCTCAGCGGGAGGGCCGCCCATCAACAGATACGCAGTATTTT. Amino acid sequence: CASSPQREGRPSTDTQYF.

This clone was seen only a few times. The junction does not match germline at one end; this may be a read error. The chain combines TRBV7-7 with TRBJ1-2, with TRBD1 matching 7 bases. The CDR3 consists of 15 residues. The germline V gene has CDR1 SSHAT and CDR2 FNYEAQ (reference sequence). This CDR3 is CASSSRQGENYGYTF. The CDR3 DNA is TGTGCTAGCAGCTCCCGACAGGGTGAGAACTATGGCTACACCTTC.

This chain uses TRBV3-1 (or the pseudogene TRBV3-2) with TRBJ2-3, with no clear D. The germline gives CDR1 LGHDT, CDR2 YNNKEL (reference sequence). This CDR3 comprises 12 residues. Trimming took off 0 bases at V and 7 bases at J, with 5 bases between the two ends. The DNA of the CDR3 is TGTGCCAGCAGCCAAGATATTAATACGCAGTATTTT. Encoded protein: CASSQDINTQYF.

V gene TRBV6-2 or TRBV6-3 combines with J gene TRBJ2-5; D ambiguous. The CDR3 loop spans 12 amino acids. In germline, CDR1 is MNHEY, CDR2 SVGEGT. The germline V and J ends were trimmed by 5 bases and 5 bases, with 9 bases remaining between them. The CDR3 spells CASSPSRETQYF. CDR3 DNA sequence: TGTGCCAGCAGTCCCTCCCGGGAGACCCAGTACTTC.

The V call is TRBV7-2, the J call TRBJ2-7, with D unresolved. Trimming stripped 1 base from V and 3 bases from J, with 13 bases between. The V gene's germline CDR1 is SGHTA and CDR2 FQGNSA. The CDR3 sequence is 15 residues long. CDR3 region: CASSLDYDPLYEQYF. DNA of the CDR3: TGTGCCAGCAGCTTAGACTACGATCCCCTCTACGAGCAGTACTTC.

The rearrangement uses TRBV12-3 or TRBV12-4 and TRBJ2-1, with 7 bases that match TRBD1. Trimming took 7 bases from V and 3 from J; bases not matched to a gene: 3. This CDR3 contains 13 residues. The CDR3 coding sequence is TGTGCCAGCACTAGGGGGCGCTACAATGAGCAGTTCTTC. It is translated as CASTRGRYNEQFF.

The chain links TRBV19 to TRBJ1-2; possible D gene TRBD1, 6 bases. Trimming removed 6 bases from V and 4 bases from J, with 18 bases in between. CDR3 length: 15 amino acids. The germline CDR1 and CDR2 sequences are LNHDA and SQIVND (reference sequence). For the CDR3, the DNA is TGTGCCAGTAGCCTTGGACAGAAGGCAGGCTATGGCTACACCTTC. This encodes CASSLGQKAGYGYTF.

The V and J genes are TRBV2 and TRBJ2-3; D gene ambiguous. Trimming removed 0 bases from V and 8 bases from J, with 12 bases in between. CDR1 is SNHLY and CDR2 is FYNNEI in the germline V gene. This CDR3 is 14 amino acids long. The CDR3 loop is CASSEAKSRGTQYF. For the CDR3, the DNA is TGTGCCAGCAGTGAAGCGAAATCACGCGGTACGCAGTATTTT.